The 30 T cell receptor beta chains in this list originate from one sample, sequenced in a study of monozygotic twins with inflammatory bowel disease. TCRdb re-called the 5' RACE reads; every CDR3 protein appears as one record, without DNA. This sample's table has about 420,000 distinct CDR3 sequences. Sequencing was performed on blood. The receptors derive from a human donor with ulcerative colitis or Crohn's disease, or a healthy co-twin of an affected twin (not recorded which).

The chain employs TRBV28 and TRBJ2-1; there is no DNA to check the TCRdb D call of TRBD1. This CDR3 region has 15 residues. CDR1 is MDHEN and CDR2 is SYDVKM in the germline V gene. CDR3 amino acids: CASSFVRWGGDEQFF.

This chain joins TRBV20-1 and TRBJ1-1; TCRdb lists TRBD1, though no DNA is available to test this call. The CDR3 contains 16 residues. Germline CDR1 DFQATT, CDR2 SNEGSKA (reference sequence). Here the CDR3 reads CSARDRDRGRNTEAFF.

V is TRBV5-1 and J is TRBJ1-4; as DNA is missing, the TRBD1 call by TCRdb cannot be tested. Germline V gene data show CDR1 as SGHRS and CDR2 as YFSETQ. The CDR3 contains 16 residues. CDR3 region: CASSLQGARVDEKLFF.

The chain uses TRBV3-1 and TRBJ1-1. The CDR3 loop spans 14 amino acids. Germline CDR1 and CDR2: LGHDT and YNNKEL (reference sequence). CDR3: CASSQTNRIPEAFF.

The J gene is TRBJ1-5, the V gene TRBV2; TCRdb gives TRBD1 as the D gene, but with no DNA this cannot be confirmed. The CDR3 has 14 residues. Germline V gives CDR1 SNHLY, CDR2 FYNNEI. The CDR3 region is CASTRDTVNQPQHF.

This chain uses TRBV5-1 with TRBJ2-7; TCRdb's D call of TRBD1 is untestable without DNA. Germline V CDR1 and CDR2: SGHRS, YFSETQ. This CDR3 comprises 13 residues. This CDR3 is CASSWTEGYEQYF.

The chain recombines TRBV4-3 with TRBJ2-7; the D call of TRBD1 rests on TCRdb alone, since no DNA is present to check it. This CDR3 spans 17 amino acids. The germline gives CDR1 LGHNA, CDR2 YSLEER. CDR3 amino acids: CASSQSSNFRTDDEQYF.

The chain couples TRBV20-1 to TRBJ2-7. CDR1 is DFQATT and CDR2 is SNEGSKA in the germline V gene (reference sequence). The CDR3 is 11 residues long. The CDR3 sequence: CSAREWGEQYF.

The genes are TRBV5-4 and TRBJ2-1. In germline, CDR1 is SGHNT, CDR2 YYREEE (reference sequence). The CDR3 length is 15 residues. The CDR3: CASSLEGFLNNEQFF.

The chain combines TRBV13 with TRBJ1-1; TCRdb's D call, TRBD1, is unchecked because there is no DNA. Germline loops: CDR1 PRHDT, CDR2 FYEKMQ (reference sequence). CDR3 length: 16 amino acids. The CDR3 region is CASSLGGAGGLAEAFF.

The chain carries TRBV3-1 and TRBJ1-3; the TCRdb call, TRBD1, lacks DNA for checking. From germline, CDR1 is LGHDT and CDR2 YNNKEL (reference sequence). CDR3 length: 15 amino acids. CDR3 residues: CASSPKWTGKNTIYF.

The V and J genes are TRBV5-6 and TRBJ2-3; the TCRdb D gene call, TRBD1, has no DNA to confirm it. Germline CDR1 reads SGHDT; CDR2 reads YYEEEE. The CDR3 contains 16 residues. The CDR3 reads CASSRGAGQGADTQYF.

The chain uses TRBV6-1 and TRBJ2-2; lacking DNA, the TRBD2 call made by TCRdb goes unchecked. The CDR3 consists of 17 residues. Germline V gene sequence: CDR1 MNHNS, CDR2 SASEGT. The CDR3: CASRGLAGFANTGELFF.

The chain couples TRBV7-8 to TRBJ2-5; TCRdb's assignment of TRBD1 cannot be checked, as there is no DNA. CDR3 length: 15 amino acids. Germline V gene lookup returns CDR1 SGHVS and CDR2 FQNEAQ. CDR3 loop: CASSYTHRGEETQYF.

The chain links TRBV6-5 to TRBJ1-4; TCRdb names TRBD1, which stays unverified in the absence of DNA. Looked up from germline, CDR1 is MNHEY and CDR2 is SVGAGI. The CDR3 extends over 13 amino acids. The CDR3: CATSTVGREKLFF.

The J gene is TRBJ2-2, the V gene TRBV5-4; TCRdb gives TRBD2 as the D gene, but with no DNA this cannot be confirmed. The CDR3 contains 16 residues. CDR1 is SGHNT, CDR2 YYREEE, per germline (reference sequence). The CDR3 spells CASSRTSGGNTGELFF.

CDR3 sequence: CASRATDTQYF. The rearrangement links TRBV25-1 to TRBJ2-3. CDR1 is MGHDK and CDR2 is SYGVNS in the germline V gene. CDR3 length equals 11 residues.

The chain couples TRBV6-1 to TRBJ1-4. The CDR3 spans 14 residues. Germline CDR1 MNHNS, CDR2 SASEGT. CDR3 protein: CASARYYMDEKLFF.

The rearrangement uses TRBV12-3 or TRBV12-4 and TRBJ1-1; the TCRdb call, TRBD1, lacks DNA for checking. The CDR3 has 12 amino acids. The CDR3 sequence: CASSRVNTEAFF.

This chain joins TRBV9 and TRBJ1-6; TCRdb's D gene call, TRBD1, goes unchecked for lack of DNA. From germline, CDR1 is SGDLS and CDR2 YYNGEE. The CDR3 is 15 residues long. The CDR3 loop reads CASSASGQSNSPLHF.

V is TRBV20-1 and J is TRBJ2-3; TCRdb's D call of TRBD1 is untestable without DNA. From germline, CDR1 is DFQATT and CDR2 SNEGSKA (reference sequence). The CDR3 covers 16 residues. The CDR3 here is CSARDVTGGPTDTQYF.

The rearrangement uses TRBV10-3 and TRBJ2-6; TCRdb proposes TRBD1, but this gene call is untestable without DNA. Germline lookup yields CDR1 ENHRY and CDR2 SYGVKD. CDR3 size: 14 residues. The CDR3 spells CAISVGTGAYVLTF.

This chain uses TRBV7-2 with TRBJ2-7; the TCRdb call, TRBD1, lacks DNA for checking. The length of the CDR3 is 17 residues. In germline, CDR1 is SGHTA, CDR2 FQGNSA. The CDR3 region is CASSLDPGGLSSYEQYF.

The gene calls are TRBV18 and TRBJ1-6. This CDR3 region has 15 residues. The V gene's germline CDR1 is KGHSH and CDR2 LQKENI. CDR3 in amino acids: CASSPVSGVGSPLHF.

The rearrangement uses TRBV10-3 and TRBJ2-1; TCRdb reports TRBD2, a call that lacks DNA to check it against. Germline CDR1 and CDR2: ENHRY and SYGVKD. The CDR3 has 13 amino acids. The CDR3 loop reads CASLDNGINEQFF.

The chain couples TRBV4-3 to TRBJ1-1; TCRdb calls TRBD1, which cannot be checked without DNA. The CDR3 loop spans 16 amino acids. CDR1 and CDR2 from the germline V gene are LGHNA and YSLEER. The CDR3 region is CASSLRHRGLDTEAFF.

The CDR3: CSVELGTGSYNEQFF. The J gene is TRBJ2-1, the V gene TRBV29-1; TCRdb returns TRBD1, unconfirmable since there is no DNA. CDR3 size: 15 residues. In germline, CDR1 is SQVTM, CDR2 ANQGSEA.

V usage is TRBV4-1 and J usage is TRBJ2-1; without DNA, the TCRdb call of TRBD1 cannot be checked. CDR1 is MGHRA, CDR2 YSYEKL, per germline. The CDR3 sequence is 16 residues long. The CDR3: CASSQEGRGGLDEQFF.

The chain has TRBV7-9 and TRBJ2-7; TCRdb's assignment of TRBD1 cannot be checked, as there is no DNA. The CDR3 consists of 16 residues. Germline loops: CDR1 SEHNR, CDR2 FQNEAQ (reference sequence). CDR3 loop: CASSSAPPRGYYEQYF.

The chain carries TRBV4-3 and TRBJ2-3; with no DNA, the TCRdb D assignment of TRBD2 cannot be verified. Per the germline V gene, CDR1 is LGHNA and CDR2 is YSLEER. The length of the CDR3 is 15 residues. CDR3 loop: CASSQRRQWTDTQYF.